The 30 T cell receptor beta chains given below trace back to one sample, sequenced in a study of radiotherapy plus CTLA-4 blockade in lung cancer. Profiled with immunoSEQ multiplex PCR; TCRdb holds only in-frame clones, not every one. The table has about 60,000 clones, around 80% seen once. This specimen was peripheral blood, taken from a patient treated with radiotherapy plus ipilimumab. These TCRs come from a human donor with non-small cell lung cancer who had a partial response to radiotherapy plus ipilimumab.

The chain is built from TRBV9 and TRBJ1-2; 9 bases fit TRBD1. Germline assignment: CDR1 SGDLS and CDR2 YYNGEE. This CDR3 spans 14 amino acids. The junction had 4 bases not matched to a gene; V was cut back by 0 bases and J by 7 bases. Written as DNA, the CDR3 is TGTGCCAGCAGCGTAGACAGGGGGCGGCGTGGCTACACCTTC. Translating it yields CASSVDRGRRGYTF.

This sequence joins TRBV14 and TRBJ1-2; perhaps TRBD1 as D (6 bases). Trimming left V 1 base short and J 1 base short, with 10 bases between. The CDR3 consists of 15 residues. Germline V gives CDR1 SGHDN, CDR2 FVKESK. Written as DNA, the CDR3 is TGTGCCAGCAGCCAAGTGGACAGCTTTAACTATGGCTACACCTTC. Translating it yields CASSQVDSFNYGYTF.

J is TRBJ2-6 and V is TRBV4-2; D gene ambiguous. Trimming took 0 bases from V and 0 from J, leaving 6 bases between them. In germline, CDR1 is LGHNA, CDR2 YNFKEQ. The CDR3 consists of 16 residues. The CDR3 region is CASSQDRGSGANVLTF. CDR3 in DNA: TGTGCCAGCAGCCAAGATCGAGGCTCTGGGGCCAACGTCCTGACTTTC.

The chain employs TRBV7-6 and TRBJ1-2; TRBD1 agrees at 8 bases. CDR3 length: 14 residues. J was trimmed by 4 bases and V by 5 bases; bases with no gene match: 6. CDR1 and CDR2 from the germline V gene are SGHVS and FNYEAQ. Here the CDR3 reads CASSRNDRGYGYTF. The CDR3, as DNA: TGTGCCAGCAGCCGCAACGACAGGGGCTATGGCTACACCTTC.

The chain couples TRBV18 to TRBJ2-1; 8 nucleotides agree with TRBD1. J lost 3 bases, V lost 6 bases, and 4 bases had no gene match. Germline V gives CDR1 KGHSH, CDR2 LQKENI. CDR3 length: 14 amino acids. The CDR3 DNA reads as TGTGCCAGCTCGCCCGGGACAGGCTACAATGAGCAGTTCTTC. Encoded protein: CASSPGTGYNEQFF.

V is TRBV11-2 and J is TRBJ2-1; 10 bases agree with TRBD2. V trimming: 7 bases; J trimming: 8 bases; junction bases outside the gene matches: 8. This CDR3 has 14 residues. CDR1 and CDR2 (germline): SGHAT, FQNNGV. The CDR3 coding sequence is TGTGCCAGCAACCCGGGACTAGCGCTGGATGAGCAGTTCTTC. It codes for CASNPGLALDEQFF.

This clone was seen once. The chain is built from TRBV11-2 and TRBJ2-2; 8 bases agree with TRBD2. The ends lost 1 base at V and 2 bases at J; junction bases unmatched: 3. This CDR3 spans 16 amino acids. Germline V gene data show CDR1 as SGHAT and CDR2 as FQNNGV. The DNA of the CDR3 is TGTGCCAGCAGCTTAGTGCGGGGGGTCAACACCGGGGAGCTGTTTTTT. Amino acids: CASSLVRGVNTGELFF.

This clone occurred a few times. The chain combines TRBV4-1 with TRBJ1-6, with D perhaps matching TRBD1 (5 bases). The length of the CDR3 is 14 residues. Trimming took off 2 bases at V and 7 bases at J, with 9 bases between the two ends. Germline-derived CDR1 and CDR2 are MGHRA and YSYEKL. The CDR3 is CASSQFDRNSPLHF. The CDR3 region has the DNA TGCGCCAGCAGCCAATTCGACAGAAATTCACCCCTCCACTTT.

This chain uses TRBV6-1 with TRBJ1-5, with 7 bases aligning to TRBD1. This CDR3 has 12 residues. Germline V gene data show CDR1 as MNHNS and CDR2 as SASEGT. V lost 9 bases and J lost 6; bases outside the gene matches: 5. The CDR3 spells CASRQGSQPQHF. As DNA, the CDR3 is TGTGCCAGTAGACAGGGTTCTCAGCCCCAGCATTTT.

This clone was observed a few times. This same CDR3 is encoded by further DNA sequences in the sample. The rearrangement links TRBV5-1 to TRBJ2-1; TRBD2 matches at 10 bases. In germline, CDR1 is SGHRS, CDR2 YFSETQ. The CDR3 spans 14 residues. Germline trimming cut 5 bases from V and 3 bases from J; bases unmatched to any gene: 2. The DNA of the CDR3 is TGCGCCAGCAGAGTAGCGGGGGGCTACAATGAGCAGTTCTTC. It translates to CASRVAGGYNEQFF.

V and J are TRBV7-6 and TRBJ1-6, with D hard to call. The CDR3 extends over 14 amino acids. Looked up from germline, CDR1 is SGHVS and CDR2 is FNYEAQ. V lost 5 bases to trimming and J lost 7 bases, with 12 bases between them. CDR3 protein: CASSPMTTNSPLHF. DNA of the CDR3: TGTGCCAGCAGCCCCATGACAACCAATTCACCCCTCCACTTT. Combining the CDR3 with reference TRBV7-6 and TRBJ1-6 gives the whole variable domain GAGVSQSPRYKVTKRGQDVALRCDPISGHVSLYWYRQALGQGPEFLTYFNYEAQQDKSGLPNDRFSAERPEGSISTLTIQRTEQRDSAMYRCASSPMTTNSPLHFGNGTRLTVT.

The rearrangement uses TRBV4-3 and TRBJ2-3; 14 nucleotides agree with TRBD2. Germline lookup yields CDR1 LGHNA and CDR2 YSLEER. V was clipped by 1 base and J by 4 bases; unmatched bases: 1. This CDR3 region has 16 residues. The CDR3 nucleotides read TGCGCCAGCAGCCAAGGACTAGCGGGGGGGTCAGATACGCAGTATTTT. Translation gives CASSQGLAGGSDTQYF.

This clone was observed once. The V gene is TRBV10-3, the J gene TRBJ2-7; D is possibly TRBD1 (6 bases). With 2 bases removed from V and 6 bases from J, the gap between germline ends came to 11 bases. From germline, CDR1 is ENHRY and CDR2 SYGVKD. This CDR3 region has 13 residues. CDR3 sequence reads: CAISEPLGAEQYF. In DNA form, the CDR3 reads TGTGCCATCAGTGAGCCTTTGGGGGCCGAGCAGTACTTC.

This clone occurred a few times. The chain combines TRBV19 with TRBJ1-2, with 9 nucleotides matching TRBD1. Germline V gene lookup returns CDR1 LNHDA and CDR2 SQIVND (reference sequence). CDR3 length: 15 residues. V shed 4 bases and J 4 bases; nucleotides not matched to a gene: 7. CDR3 sequence: CASSNTGGTGYGYTF. The CDR3 DNA follows: TGTGCCAGTAGTAACACAGGGGGCACTGGCTATGGCTACACCTTC.

The chain couples TRBV5-1 to TRBJ1-6, with 7 bases fitting TRBD1. Losses at the gene ends were 4 bases for V and 11 bases for J; bases not matched to a gene: 6. Germline V CDR1 and CDR2: SGHRS, YFSETQ. This CDR3 is built from 13 residues. CDR3 in DNA: TGCGCCAGCAGCCGCAGGGGGGACCCACCCCTCCACTTT. Protein sequence: CASSRRGDPPLHF.

Only a few counts were recorded for this clone. This CDR3 reads CASSFLTSEQYF. CDR3 DNA sequence: TGTGCCAGCAGTTTTCTCACTTCCGAGCAGTACTTC. The genes are TRBV6-6 and TRBJ2-7; D is ambiguous. The germline V gene has CDR1 MNHNY and CDR2 SVGAGI (reference sequence). V was pared by 4 bases and J by 6 bases, with 10 bases between. This CDR3 has 12 amino acids.

The V and J genes are TRBV27 and TRBJ2-7; 7 bases match TRBD2. Germline assignment: CDR1 MNHEY and CDR2 SMNVEV (reference sequence). CDR3 length equals 15 residues. Unmatched junction bases numbered 4, after V lost 1 base and J lost 1 base. In DNA form, the CDR3 reads TGTGCCAGCAGTTTATTGGGGGGGAGTTCCTACGAGCAGTACTTC. It encodes CASSLLGGSSYEQYF.

The chain combines TRBV25-1 with TRBJ2-7; TRBD1 agrees at 7 bases. The V gene's germline CDR1 is MGHDK and CDR2 SYGVNS. The trim removed 3 bases at V and 2 bases at J, leaving 1 base unmatched. The CDR3 contains 13 residues. DNA for the CDR3: TGTGCCAGCAGTGACACAGGGGCCTACGAGCAGTACTTC. It translates to CASSDTGAYEQYF.

The chain links TRBV5-4 to TRBJ2-5, with 7 positions matching TRBD1. J lost 5 bases, V lost 4 bases, and 5 bases had no gene match. The length of the CDR3 is 13 residues. Germline V lookup: CDR1 SGHNT, CDR2 YYREEE (reference sequence). The CDR3 bases are TGTGCCAGCAGCATACAGGGGACGGAGACCCAGTACTTC. This sequence encodes CASSIQGTETQYF.

The rearrangement links TRBV29-1 to TRBJ2-3; TRBD2 matches 7 bases. Germline lookup yields CDR1 SQVTM and CDR2 ANQGSEA. The V gene end was trimmed by 8 bases and the J gene end by 5 bases; junction bases not matched to a gene: 10. There are 13 residues in the CDR3. CDR3 protein: CSHRRTSRDTQYF. Here the CDR3 DNA reads TGCAGCCACCGAAGGACTAGTCGAGATACGCAGTATTTT.

The CDR3 reads CAWSVLGQGNTEAFF. The CDR3 region has the DNA TGTGCCTGGAGCGTTCTGGGACAGGGAAACACTGAAGCTTTCTTT. The chain links TRBV30 to TRBJ1-1, with 9 nucleotides matching TRBD1. Trimming removed 3 bases from V and 2 bases from J; junction bases left unmatched: 7. This CDR3 spans 15 amino acids. In germline, CDR1 is GTSNPN, CDR2 SVGIG (reference sequence). The entire variable domain, with the rest obtained from reference TRBV30 and TRBJ1-1, is as follows: SQTIHQWPATLVQPVGSPLSLECTVEGTSNPNLYWYRQAAGRGLQLLFYSVGIGQISSEVPQNLSASRPQDRQFILSSKKLLLSDSGFYLCAWSVLGQGNTEAFFGQGTRLTVV.

The V call is TRBV30, the J call TRBJ1-2; 7 bases are shared with TRBD1. J lost 10 bases, V lost 5 bases, and 10 bases had no gene match. CDR1 is GTSNPN, CDR2 SVGIG, per germline (reference sequence). The CDR3 has 12 amino acids. This chain's CDR3 is CAWGSRDSYYTF. Written as DNA, the CDR3 is TGTGCCTGGGGATCCCGGGACAGCTACTACACCTTC.

The chain combines TRBV5-1 with TRBJ2-5; 7 bases line up with TRBD2. Germline CDR1 SGHRS, CDR2 YFSETQ. The CDR3 is 14 amino acids. The junction had 3 bases not matched to a gene; V was cut back by 1 base and J by 3 bases. The CDR3 loop reads CASSLRLAEETQYF. The CDR3 DNA reads as TGCGCCAGCAGCTTGCGTCTAGCGGAAGAGACCCAGTACTTC.

The rearrangement uses TRBV29-1 and TRBJ1-5, with TRBD1 identical over 8 bases. This CDR3 spans 15 amino acids. Looked up from germline, CDR1 is SQVTM and CDR2 is ANQGSEA. V gave up 5 bases and J gave up 6 bases; unmatched junction bases: 12. The CDR3 nucleotides are TGCAGCGTTCTAGAGCAGGGGGCTAGGGGTCAGCCCCAGCATTTT. It translates to CSVLEQGARGQPQHF.

The chain carries TRBV18 and TRBJ1-1; perhaps TRBD1 as D (5 bases). The CDR3 has 15 residues. Looked up from germline, CDR1 is KGHSH and CDR2 is LQKENI. V lost 0 bases and J 2 bases, leaving 10 bases between the germline ends. CDR3 sequence: CASSPPGRTNTEAFF. The CDR3 bases are TGTGCCAGCTCACCACCGGGCAGGACAAACACTGAAGCTTTCTTT.

The rearrangement uses TRBV29-1 and TRBJ2-3, with 7 bases fitting TRBD2. This CDR3 has 14 amino acids. The V segment lost 4 bases and the J segment 2 bases; nucleotides outside the gene matches: 6. Germline CDR1 and CDR2: SQVTM and ANQGSEA. Here the CDR3 DNA reads TGCAGCGTTGTGGGGCTAGCGGACACAGATACGCAGTATTTT. It translates to CSVVGLADTDTQYF.

This chain links TRBV5-1 with TRBJ2-3; possible D gene TRBD1, 6 bases. V lost 0 bases and J lost 4, with 12 bases in between. CDR3 length: 15 amino acids. Germline CDR1 and CDR2: SGHRS and YFSETQ. DNA for the CDR3: TGCGCCAGCAGCTTGGCCGCCTCAGGGGCAGATACGCAGTATTTT. Its protein is CASSLAASGADTQYF.

In DNA, the CDR3 is TGTGCCAGCAGTTTATCAGGGTTCAACACTGAAGCTTTCTTT. As protein: CASSLSGFNTEAFF. This chain joins TRBV28 and TRBJ1-1, with a possible D match to TRBD1 (5 bases). The CDR3 length is 14 residues. The V gene lost 1 base and the J gene lost 2 bases, with 8 bases spanning the gap. Germline assignment: CDR1 MDHEN and CDR2 SYDVKM.

The chain couples TRBV11-2 to TRBJ2-6; D might be TRBD2 (6 bases). The CDR3 loop spans 13 amino acids. CDR1 is SGHAT, CDR2 FQNNGV, per germline. V lost 3 bases to trimming and J lost 13 bases, with 13 bases between them. CDR3 residues: CASSLAGSGVLTF. CDR3 DNA: TGTGCCAGCAGCTTGGCGGGGAGCGGAGTCCTGACTTTC.

The CDR3 region has the DNA TGTGCCAGCAACAGGGAAAATTATAATTCACCCCTCCACTTT. This translates into CASNRENYNSPLHF. The chain employs TRBV28 and TRBJ1-6, with D possibly being TRBD1 (6 bases). Germline assignment: CDR1 MDHEN and CDR2 SYDVKM. The CDR3 runs 14 residues. Trimming removed 7 bases from V and 4 bases from J, with 11 bases in between.